This TCR beta chain is drawn from a study of CD8 T cells in Susac syndrome. An input of roughly 0.5 to 1 ug of RNA was subjected to reverse transcription using random hexamers. TCRdb re-analysed the immunoSEQ multiplex PCR reads in MiXCR, keeping a single row per CDR3 protein. The data contain a few hundred thousand distinct CDR3 sequences, approximately 90% of them singletons. V was shortened by 0 bases and J by 2 bases, with 11 bases between the two germline ends. CDR3 length equals 15 residues. Germline values: CDR1 SGHVS, CDR2 FQNEAQ. Sequenced material: CD8+ T cells from PBMCs. V and J are TRBV7-8 and TRBJ2-7; D perhaps matches TRBD1 (5 bases). The clonotype was recovered from a human donor with multiple sclerosis. For the CDR3, the DNA is TGTGCCAGCAGCTTAGCCCTCCAGGGCCCCTACGAGCAGTACTTC. Amino acid sequence: CASSLALQGPYEQYF.